This is a list of T cell receptor beta chains from one sample in a study of T cells expressing NK-cell markers. Using the 5' RACE reads, TCRdb records one entry per CDR3 protein without DNA. The table lists some 500,000 distinct CDR3 sequences, with around 1.4% in the top ten. Sequencing was carried out using blood T cells: a sorted CD56 or NKG2C T cell subset, CD4+ or CD8+ T cells, or bulk PBMC T cells (not recorded which). All receptors derive from a woman aged 45 to 65 in good health. CDR3s include the opening cysteine and the closing phenylalanine or tryptophan. Each record gives: J gene, V gene, CDR3 protein.

>TRBJ2-3|TRBV20-1
CSARRTGSTDTQYF
>TRBJ2-5|TRBV30
CAWSFPAYQETQYF
>TRBJ2-1|TRBV20-1
CSAPSGSRSYEQFF
>TRBJ2-1|TRBV3-1
CASSTGPNSNEQFF
>TRBJ1-4|TRBV20-1
CSAGSGGGPNEKLFF
>TRBJ2-3|TRBV5-1
CASSSSTARDTDTQYF
>TRBJ1-6|TRBV6-5
CASRTSAGQTNSPLHF
>TRBJ1-1|TRBV24-1
CATSDLRQVLYTEAFF
>TRBJ2-1|TRBV19
CASTGVGRTESFNEQFF
>TRBJ1-5|TRBV27
CASSPGRGQQPQHF
>TRBJ2-7|TRBV11-2
CASSLPGLGREQYF
>TRBJ2-5|TRBV3-1
CASSGGHEETQYF
>TRBJ2-3|TRBV24-1
CATSVTRSPDTQYF
>TRBJ2-5|TRBV27
CASSYERTRQETQYF
>TRBJ1-4|TRBV5-1
CASRRGSMEKLFF
>TRBJ2-2|TRBV4-1
CASSQGPDTGELFF
>TRBJ1-1|TRBV7-9
CASSYQVPNTEAFF
>TRBJ2-7|TRBV29-1
CSVEDHGSAYEQYF
>TRBJ2-3|TRBV5-1
CASSLVPARGDTQYF
>TRBJ2-1|TRBV5-5
CASSKRWDRGLNEQFF
>TRBJ1-5|TRBV15
CATSRAAGGNQPQHF
>TRBJ2-1|TRBV5-1
CASSPQTWDEQFF
>TRBJ1-2|TRBV3-1
CASSQPGYGYTF
>TRBJ2-1|TRBV3-1
CASSQQLAENEQFF
>TRBJ2-1|TRBV7-8
CASSLALGVEQFF
>TRBJ2-1|TRBV4-1
CASSQESGGRGGSYNEQFF
>TRBJ2-1|TRBV10-3
CATVPGLAYNEQFF
>TRBJ2-6|TRBV20-1
CSALGGANVLTF
>TRBJ2-3|TRBV9
CASSVLGAGIDTQYF
>TRBJ2-3|TRBV20-1
CSARGLAGGSLSTDTQYF
>TRBJ2-4|TRBV20-1
CSARSALAGGQLLAKNIQYF
>TRBJ2-3|TRBV29-1
CSVEATGTRADTQYF
>TRBJ2-3|TRBV11-2
CASSLFTGGLTDTQYF
>TRBJ2-1|TRBV7-8
CASSLAKETSWGEQFF
>TRBJ2-1|TRBV2
CASSAWSYNEQFF
>TRBJ1-4|TRBV5-5
CASSFGDTSEKLFF
>TRBJ2-3|TRBV11-2
CATAPFGGATSTDTQYF
>TRBJ1-2|TRBV19
CASSIGVGYGYTF
>TRBJ2-3|TRBV3-1
CASSQGHRVTDTQYF
>TRBJ2-2|TRBV10-1
CASSENPQPNTGELFF
>TRBJ1-3|TRBV6-1
CASSEAGGSGNTIYF
>TRBJ2-1|TRBV15
CATSRAGSRHSNEQFF
>TRBJ2-2|TRBV10-3
CAIRTLAGRGVGELFF
>TRBJ2-7|TRBV11-2
CASSFTRGRSSYEQYF
>TRBJ2-2|TRBV5-5
CASSPLILPGELFF
>TRBJ1-1|TRBV7-9
CASSLDGTAAFF
>TRBJ2-5|TRBV24-1
CATNGGGGETHYF
>TRBJ2-1|TRBV24-1
CATKGFGGQNNEQFF
>TRBJ2-1|TRBV20-1
CSARSGTAGYNEQFF
>TRBJ2-1|TRBV4-1
CASSQVELAGGPFYEQFF
>TRBJ2-1|TRBV24-1
CATSDQAGTGAGNEQFF
>TRBJ1-2|TRBV9
CASSAHQTGADYGYTF
>TRBJ2-7|TRBV29-1
CSVVASPGISSYEQYF
>TRBJ2-2|TRBV29-1
CSLLGGTVIPGGELFF
>TRBJ1-3|TRBV29-1
CSAGGFGGNTIYF
>TRBJ1-2|TRBV6-5
CASSLRGRSDGYTF
>TRBJ2-2|TRBV24-1
CATSEHDRYTGELFF
>TRBJ2-3|TRBV23-1
CASSQIRLADTQYF